The following is a T cell receptor (beta chain) sequence with its context. A multiplex PCR was run with 60 Vbeta primers and 13 Jbeta primers. Repertoires were generated with immunoSEQ multiplex PCR, while TCRdb's copy carries only in-frame clones and drops some. Of 120,000 or so clones listed, around 84% were seen once; the top ten hold about 1.8%. The entry originates in a study of cytomegalovirus exposure and HLA in healthy donors. Germline V gene lookup returns CDR1 SGHRS and CDR2 YFSETQ. The CDR3 is 14 amino acids. V shed 4 bases and J 2 bases; nucleotides not matched to a gene: 3. This sequence joins TRBV5-1 and TRBJ2-5; 9 bases fit TRBD2. The sequencing sample was made of PBMCs. This clonotype originated in a man younger than 35 in good health and CMV-seronegative. Written as DNA, the CDR3 is TGCGCCAGCAGCGGGACTAGCATTCAAGAGACCCAGTACTTC. Translated: CASSGTSIQETQYF.